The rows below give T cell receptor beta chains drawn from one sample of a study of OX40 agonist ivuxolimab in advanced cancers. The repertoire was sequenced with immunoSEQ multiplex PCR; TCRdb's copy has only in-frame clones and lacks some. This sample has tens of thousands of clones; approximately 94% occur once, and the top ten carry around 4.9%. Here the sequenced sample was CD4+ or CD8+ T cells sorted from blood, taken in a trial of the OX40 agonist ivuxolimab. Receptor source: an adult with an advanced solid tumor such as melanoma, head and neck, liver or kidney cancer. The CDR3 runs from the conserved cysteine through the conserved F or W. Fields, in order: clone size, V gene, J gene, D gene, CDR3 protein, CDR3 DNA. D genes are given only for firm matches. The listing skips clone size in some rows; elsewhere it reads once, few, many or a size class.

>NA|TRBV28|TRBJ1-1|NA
CASSLERFGTEAFF
TGTGCCAGCAGTTTAGAAAGGTTTGGCACTGAAGCTTTCTTT
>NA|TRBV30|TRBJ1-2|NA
CASFADSNYGYTF
TGTGCCTCGTTCGCGGATTCTAACTATGGCTACACCTTC
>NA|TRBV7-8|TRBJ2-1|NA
CASSPGGPFDEQFF
TGTGCCAGCAGCCCCGGAGGCCCTTTCGATGAGCAGTTCTTC
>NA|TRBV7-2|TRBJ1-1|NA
CASSLFGTSQGTEAFF
TGTGCCAGCAGCTTATTCGGGACTTCCCAGGGGACTGAAGCTTTCTTT
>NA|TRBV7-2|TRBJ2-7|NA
CASSRNPRPYEQYF
TGTGCCAGCAGCCGAAATCCAAGACCCTACGAGCAGTACTTC
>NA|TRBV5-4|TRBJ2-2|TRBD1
CASSPRQGLGTGELFF
TGTGCCAGCAGCCCCCGACAGGGTCTAGGCACCGGGGAGCTGTTTTTT
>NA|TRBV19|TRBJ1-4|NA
CATRDGATNEKLFF
TGTGCCACCCGGGACGGTGCAACTAATGAAAAACTGTTTTTT
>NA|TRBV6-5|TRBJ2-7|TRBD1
CASSPTGGAGEQYF
TGTGCCAGCAGTCCAACAGGGGGCGCGGGCGAGCAGTACTTC
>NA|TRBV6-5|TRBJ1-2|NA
CASSYSSGGIGGYTF
TGTGCCAGCAGTTACTCCTCAGGAGGTATCGGTGGCTACACCTTC
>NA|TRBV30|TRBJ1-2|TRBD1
CAWSNDRQGDYGYTF
TGTGCCTGGAGTAACGACCGACAGGGGGACTATGGCTACACCTTC
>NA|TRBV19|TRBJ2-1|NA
CASSMGNLYEQFF
TGTGCCAGTAGTATGGGAAACTTGTATGAGCAGTTCTTC
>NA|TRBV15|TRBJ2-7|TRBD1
CATSRELGTGSFYEQYF
TGTGCCACCAGCAGAGAACTAGGGACAGGGTCATTCTACGAGCAGTACTTC
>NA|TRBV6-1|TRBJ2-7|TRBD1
CASSGGQGNSYEQYF
TGTGCCAGCAGTGGGGGACAGGGGAATTCCTACGAGCAGTACTTC
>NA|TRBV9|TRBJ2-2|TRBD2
CASSPRTSGNTGELFF
TGTGCCAGCAGCCCCCGGACTAGCGGAAACACCGGGGAGCTGTTTTTT
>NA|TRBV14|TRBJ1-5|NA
CASSQDGGAENQPQHF
TGTGCCAGCAGCCAAGATGGGGGGGCAGAGAATCAGCCCCAGCATTTT
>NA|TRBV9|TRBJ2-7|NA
CASSVVPDAGYEQYF
TGTGCCAGCAGCGTAGTCCCCGACGCCGGCTACGAGCAGTACTTC
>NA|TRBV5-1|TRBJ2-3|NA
CASNLAGQDTQYF
TGCGCCAGCAACTTGGCAGGGCAAGATACGCAGTATTTT
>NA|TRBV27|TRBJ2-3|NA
CASRGVWDTDTQYF
TGTGCCAGCAGGGGGGTGTGGGACACAGATACGCAGTATTTT
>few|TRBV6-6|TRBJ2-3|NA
CASSNTRADTQYF
TGTGCCAGCAGCAATACCAGGGCAGATACGCAGTATTTT
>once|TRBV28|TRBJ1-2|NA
CAIGQFNYGYTF
TGTGCCATCGGACAGTTTAACTATGGCTACACCTTC
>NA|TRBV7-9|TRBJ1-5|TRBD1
CASSLGQGRTFPRDQPQHF
TGTGCCAGCAGCTTGGGACAGGGTCGGACGTTCCCCCGGGATCAGCCCCAGCATTTT
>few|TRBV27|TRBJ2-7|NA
CASSRIQASTYEQYF
TGTGCCAGCAGTCGTATACAGGCTTCAACCTACGAGCAGTACTTC
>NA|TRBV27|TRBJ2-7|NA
CASSLYAVNYEQYF
TGTGCCAGCAGTTTATATGCCGTAAACTACGAGCAGTACTTC
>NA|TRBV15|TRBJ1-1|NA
CATSRSVDTEAFF
TGTGCCACCAGCAGGTCGGTCGACACTGAAGCTTTCTTT
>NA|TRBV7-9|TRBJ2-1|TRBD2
CASSLKAARLADEQFF
TGTGCCAGCAGCTTAAAAGCAGCCCGACTAGCCGATGAGCAGTTCTTC
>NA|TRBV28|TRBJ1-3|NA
CASTSPGPFRNTIYF
TGTGCCAGCACCTCACCGGGTCCATTCCGAAACACCATATATTTT